This T cell receptor beta chain was sequenced for a study of post-analysis software for immune sequencing data (dated by TCRdb to the mid-2010s). Regarding the complete study: The recorded disease courses included relapsing-remitting, secondary progressive and progressive-relapsing multiple sclerosis, and some patients had no subtype annotation. The patient repertoires were compared against more than 10 previously published healthy control repertoires obtained from donors aged roughly 6 to 25 years. A subset of samples was prepared in parallel using single-end sample barcoding, then pooled and co-amplified after Illumina adapter ligation.

TCR beta repertoires were profiled from peripheral blood of 10 to 15 young patients with multiple sclerosis to demonstrate the VDJtools post-analysis software. Multiple sclerosis patients were children and adolescents aged about 6 to 16 years. Turning to this clonotype: It has no known antigen specificity. The record has no base qualities; no much larger clone is one base away.

Results the study describes overall, beyond this receptor: Four or five TRBV segments, including TRBV5-6, TRBV5-1 and TRBV20-1, were significantly more frequent in patients than controls. The multiple sclerosis patient group was slightly younger than the control group. Strong co-clustering of samples prepared in the same batch was shown by direct clustering with F measure, prompting a batch-effect correction. Normalized Chao1 diversity was significantly lower in multiple sclerosis patients than controls, suggesting substantial peripheral T-cell clonal expansion.

Via the germline V gene, CDR1 is SGHVS and CDR2 FQNEAQ. Germline trimming amounts to 2 bases on V and 3 bases on J, with 13 as the count of junction bases outside the gene matches. The CDR3 contains 18 residues, cysteine and phenylalanine counted. The CDR3 DNA has 54 bases and is translated from base 1. Libraries were prepared through PCR. TCRdb records Illumina HiSeq 2500 as the sequencer. To reduce PCR and sequencing biases, unique molecular identifiers were built into the TCR beta cDNA libraries. Approximately 500,000 cDNA molecules were obtained for every 1 to 10 million input T cells, so each molecule roughly corresponded to one T cell. Patient libraries were prepared and sequenced with the same protocol used for the earlier healthy control dataset. Within a given batch, samples were prepared together, multiplexed and sequenced on the same HiSeq lane. The study's own analysis went as follows. MIGEC was used to process the raw barcoded reads, and molecular identifier groups with only a single read were discarded before consensus assembly and CDR3 extraction. Clonotype tables were post-analysed with VDJtools, and diversity was normalized by down-sampling all datasets to the smallest sample size. In repertoire overlap clustering, CDR3 amino acid sequences, but not nucleotide sequences, were matched to correct batch-related cross-sample contamination. TCRdb reran the public reads through fastp at Q25 and MiXCR, keeping productive beta chains. A single entry per CDR3 protein holds the most common genes and DNA from its merged rows. TCRdb's processing, not the authors', yielded these V and J calls. The sample table records fewer than 850,000 distinct CDR3 sequences; just over 45% of these occur just once. 4.9% of the sample lies in the top ten.

Recombination joined TRBV7-8 with TRBJ2-1, with 7 middle bases fitting TRBD2. The sequencing input was blood. The sequence derives from a girl under 18 with multiple sclerosis. CDR3 loop: CASSLSTGGRFVYNEQFF. The base sequence is TGTGCCAGCAGCTTATCGACTGGCGGGAGATTCGTCTACAATGAGCAGTTCTTC.